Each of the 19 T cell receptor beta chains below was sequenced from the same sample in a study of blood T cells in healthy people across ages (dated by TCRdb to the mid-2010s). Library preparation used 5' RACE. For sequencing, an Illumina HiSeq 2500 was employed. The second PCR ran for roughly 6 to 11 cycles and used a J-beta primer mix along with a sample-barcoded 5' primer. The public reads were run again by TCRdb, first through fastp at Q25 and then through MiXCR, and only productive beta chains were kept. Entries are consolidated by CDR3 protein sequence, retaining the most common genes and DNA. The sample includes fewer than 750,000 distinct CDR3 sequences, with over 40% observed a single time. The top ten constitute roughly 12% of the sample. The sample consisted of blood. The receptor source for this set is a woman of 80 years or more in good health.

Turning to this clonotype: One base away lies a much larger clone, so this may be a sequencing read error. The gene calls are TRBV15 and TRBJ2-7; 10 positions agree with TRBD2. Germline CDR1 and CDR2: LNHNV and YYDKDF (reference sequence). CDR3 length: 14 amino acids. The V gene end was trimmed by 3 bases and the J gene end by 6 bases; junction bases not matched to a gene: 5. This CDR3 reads CATSRSSGGSEQYF. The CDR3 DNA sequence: TGTGCCACCAGCAGGTCTAGCGGGGGATCCGAGCAGTACTTC.

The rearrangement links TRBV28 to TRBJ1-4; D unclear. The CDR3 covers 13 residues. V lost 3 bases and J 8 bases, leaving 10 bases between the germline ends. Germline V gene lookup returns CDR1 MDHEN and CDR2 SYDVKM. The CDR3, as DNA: TGTGCCAGCAGTTTTAGGGATCGGGAAAAACTGTTTTTT. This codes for CASSFRDREKLFF. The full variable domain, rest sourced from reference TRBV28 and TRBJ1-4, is DVKVTQSSRYLVKRTGEKVFLECVQDMDHENMFWYRQDPGLGLRLIYFSYDVKMKEKGDIPEGYSVSREKKERFSLILESASTNQTSMYLCASSFRDREKLFFGSGTQLSVL.

The CDR3 sequence is CASSYTRVYNSEQFF. Written as DNA, the CDR3 is TGTGCCAGCAGTTACACGCGGGTTTACAATAGTGAGCAGTTCTTC. The V call is TRBV6-6, the J call TRBJ2-1, with a tentative D call TRBD2 (5 bases). CDR1 MNHNY and CDR2 SVGAGI come from the germline V gene (reference sequence). V lost 2 bases and J 9 bases, leaving 17 bases between the germline ends. The CDR3 sequence is 15 residues long.

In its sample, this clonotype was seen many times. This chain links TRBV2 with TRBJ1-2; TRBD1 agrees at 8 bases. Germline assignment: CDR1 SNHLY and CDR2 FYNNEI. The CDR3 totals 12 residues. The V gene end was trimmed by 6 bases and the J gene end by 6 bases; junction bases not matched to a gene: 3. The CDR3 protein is CASRQGEDGYTF. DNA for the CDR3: TGTGCCAGCAGACAGGGGGAGGATGGCTACACCTTC.

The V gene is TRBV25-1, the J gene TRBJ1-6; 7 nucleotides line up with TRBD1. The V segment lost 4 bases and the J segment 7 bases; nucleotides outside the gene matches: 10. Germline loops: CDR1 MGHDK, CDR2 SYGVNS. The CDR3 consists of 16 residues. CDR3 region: CASSGDRTGGNSPLHF. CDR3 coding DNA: TGTGCCAGCAGTGGAGACAGGACAGGTGGGAATTCACCCCTCCACTTT.

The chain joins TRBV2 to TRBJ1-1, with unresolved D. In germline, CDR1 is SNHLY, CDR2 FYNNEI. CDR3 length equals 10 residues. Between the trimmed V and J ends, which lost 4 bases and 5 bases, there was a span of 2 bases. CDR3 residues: CASSVTEAFF. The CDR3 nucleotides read TGTGCCAGCAGTGTTACTGAAGCTTTCTTT.

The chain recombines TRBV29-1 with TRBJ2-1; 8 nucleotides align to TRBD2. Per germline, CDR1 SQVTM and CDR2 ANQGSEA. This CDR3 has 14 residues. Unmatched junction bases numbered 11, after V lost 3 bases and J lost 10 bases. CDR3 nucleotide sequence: TGCAGCGTTGACGGCGGGAGGACTACGGACGAGCAGTTCTTC. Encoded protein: CSVDGGRTTDEQFF.

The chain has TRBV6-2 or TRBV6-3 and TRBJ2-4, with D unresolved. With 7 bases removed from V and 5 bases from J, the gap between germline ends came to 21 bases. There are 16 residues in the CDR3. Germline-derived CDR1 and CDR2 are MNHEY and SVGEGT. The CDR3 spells CASNLAPDGGENIQYF. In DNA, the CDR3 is TGTGCCAGCAATCTGGCCCCGGACGGCGGAGAAAACATTCAGTACTTC.

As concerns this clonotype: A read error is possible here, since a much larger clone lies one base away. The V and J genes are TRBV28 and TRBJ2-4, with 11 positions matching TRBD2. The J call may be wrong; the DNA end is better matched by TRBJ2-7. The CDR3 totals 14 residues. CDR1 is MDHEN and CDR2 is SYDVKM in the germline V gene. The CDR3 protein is CASSLGLAACEQYF. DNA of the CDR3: TGTGCCAGCAGTTTGGGACTAGCGGCCTGCGAGCAGTACTTC.

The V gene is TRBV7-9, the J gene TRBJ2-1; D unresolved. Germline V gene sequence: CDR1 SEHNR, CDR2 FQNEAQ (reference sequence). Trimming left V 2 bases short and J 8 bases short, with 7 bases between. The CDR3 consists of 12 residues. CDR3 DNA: TGTGCCAGCAGCTTACGGGTTTATGAGCAGTTCTTC. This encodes CASSLRVYEQFF.

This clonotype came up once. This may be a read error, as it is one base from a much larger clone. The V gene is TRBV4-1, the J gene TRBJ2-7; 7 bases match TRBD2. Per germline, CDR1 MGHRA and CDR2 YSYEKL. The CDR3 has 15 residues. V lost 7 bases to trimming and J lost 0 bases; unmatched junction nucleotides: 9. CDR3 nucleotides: TGCGCCAGCAACCGTACCGGGACTACCTCCTACGAGCAGTACTTC. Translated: CASNRTGTTSYEQYF.

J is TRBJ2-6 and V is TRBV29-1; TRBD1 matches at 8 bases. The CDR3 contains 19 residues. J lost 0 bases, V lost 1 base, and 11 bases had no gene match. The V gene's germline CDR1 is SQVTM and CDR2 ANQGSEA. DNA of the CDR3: TGCAGCGTTGAAGTTATCGGGACAGGCGACTTCTCTGGGGCCAACGTCCTGACTTTC. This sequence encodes CSVEVIGTGDFSGANVLTF. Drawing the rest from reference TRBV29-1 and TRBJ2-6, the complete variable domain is SAVISQKPSRDICQRGTSLTIQCQVDSQVTMMFWYRQQPGQSLTLIATANQGSEATYESGFVIDKFPISRPNLTFSTLTVSNMSPEDSSIYLCSVEVIGTGDFSGANVLTFGAGSRLTVL.

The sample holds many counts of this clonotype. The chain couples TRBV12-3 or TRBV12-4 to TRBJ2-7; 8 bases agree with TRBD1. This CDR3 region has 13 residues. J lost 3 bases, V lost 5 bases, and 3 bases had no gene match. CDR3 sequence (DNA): TGTGCCAGCAGTAGGACAGGGTTCTACGAGCAGTACTTC. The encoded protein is CASSRTGFYEQYF.

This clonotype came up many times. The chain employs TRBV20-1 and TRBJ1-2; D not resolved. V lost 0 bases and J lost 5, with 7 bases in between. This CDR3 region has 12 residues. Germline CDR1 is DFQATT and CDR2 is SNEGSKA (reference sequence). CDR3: CSARDPGYGYTF. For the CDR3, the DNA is TGCAGTGCTAGAGACCCCGGGTATGGCTACACCTTC.

This CDR3 is CASSEQGGITEAFF. DNA for the CDR3: TGCGCCAGCAGCGAACAGGGGGGGATAACTGAAGCTTTCTTT. This chain joins TRBV5-1 and TRBJ1-1; 8 nucleotides match TRBD1. Germline values: CDR1 SGHRS, CDR2 YFSETQ. This CDR3 comprises 14 residues. The V and J ends lost 4 bases and 5 bases, in that order; junction bases with no gene match: 7.

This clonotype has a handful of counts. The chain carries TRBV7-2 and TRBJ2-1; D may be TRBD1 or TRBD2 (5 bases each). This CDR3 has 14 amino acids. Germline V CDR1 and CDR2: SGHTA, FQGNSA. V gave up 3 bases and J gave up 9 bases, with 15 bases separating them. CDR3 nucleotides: TGTGCCAGCAGCTTGGCTAGTGGTGGGGGTGAGCAGTTCTTC. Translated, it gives CASSLASGGGEQFF.

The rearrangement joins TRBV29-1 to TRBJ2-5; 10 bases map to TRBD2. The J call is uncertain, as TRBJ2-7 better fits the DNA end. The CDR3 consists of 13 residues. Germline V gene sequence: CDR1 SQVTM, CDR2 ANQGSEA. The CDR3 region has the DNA TGCAGCGTAGGAGCGGGACTAGCGTACGAGCAGTACTTC. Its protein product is CSVGAGLAYEQYF.

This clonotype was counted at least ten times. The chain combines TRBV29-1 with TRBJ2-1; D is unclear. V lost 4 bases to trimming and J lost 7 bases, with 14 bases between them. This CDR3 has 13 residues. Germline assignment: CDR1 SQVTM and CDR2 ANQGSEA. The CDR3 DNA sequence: TGCAGCGTTGTTCTACCGGGCATAAATGAGCAGTTCTTC. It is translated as CSVVLPGINEQFF.

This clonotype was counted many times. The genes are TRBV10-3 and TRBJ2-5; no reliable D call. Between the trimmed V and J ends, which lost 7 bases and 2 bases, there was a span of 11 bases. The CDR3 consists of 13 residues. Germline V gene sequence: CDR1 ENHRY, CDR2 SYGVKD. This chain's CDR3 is CAINGDAQETQYF. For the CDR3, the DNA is TGTGCCATCAATGGAGATGCTCAAGAGACCCAGTACTTC.